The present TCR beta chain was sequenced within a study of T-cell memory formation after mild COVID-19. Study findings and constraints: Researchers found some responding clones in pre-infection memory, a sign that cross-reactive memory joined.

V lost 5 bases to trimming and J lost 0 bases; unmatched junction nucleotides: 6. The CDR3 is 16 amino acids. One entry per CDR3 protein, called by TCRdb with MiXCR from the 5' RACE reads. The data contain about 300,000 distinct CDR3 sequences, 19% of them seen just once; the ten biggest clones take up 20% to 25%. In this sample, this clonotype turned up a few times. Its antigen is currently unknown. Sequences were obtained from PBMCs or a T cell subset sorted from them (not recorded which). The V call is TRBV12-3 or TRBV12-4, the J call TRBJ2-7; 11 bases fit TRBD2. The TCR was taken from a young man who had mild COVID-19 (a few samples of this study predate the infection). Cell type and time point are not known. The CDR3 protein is CASSRLAGPDSYEQYF. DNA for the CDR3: TGTGCCAGCAGTCGACTAGCGGGGCCCGACTCCTACGAGCAGTACTTC.